This T cell receptor beta chain originates from a study of T cells after yellow fever vaccination. This clonotype was observed a handful of times. The antigen is undetermined. V shed 3 bases, J shed 6 bases, and the junction held 7 bases outside the gene matches. The CDR3 sequence is 13 residues long. Germline CDR1 SQVTM, CDR2 ANQGSEA. TCRdb used MiXCR to reprocess the 5' RACE reads, holding one entry per CDR3 protein. The sample contains almost 600,000 distinct CDR3 sequences, approximately 13% of which appear only once. Regarding the study as a whole: Repertoires sorted by FACS could include abundant clonotypes that are contaminants from the bulk population. Re-detected after boosting: most primary clones, 96% of CD4 and over 80% of CD8.

This receptor was taken from a man aged 25 to 40 who received the YFV17D yellow fever vaccine. The V call is TRBV29-1, the J call TRBJ2-7; 8 bases are a match to TRBD2. The sequenced sample was PBMCs, obtained on the day of the yellow fever booster vaccination. DNA for the CDR3: TGCAGCGTTGATACCAGCGGGAGTGGCGAGCAGTACTTC. It specifies CSVDTSGSGEQYF.